This is a list of T cell receptor beta chains from one sample in a study of regulatory T cells in long-lasting Graves disease. TCRdb called the multiplex PCR reads again in MiXCR, with one record for every CDR3 protein. The sample carries around 360,000 distinct CDR3 sequences, 15% to 20% recorded once. The sample was also reused in another study, on T cells in Graves' hyperthyroidism and ophthalmopathy.

Sequenced here: peripheral blood mononuclear cells (PBMCs), sampled at new diagnosis, from a patient treated with antithyroid drugs. These receptors were taken from a woman under 30 with Graves disease. Each CDR3 is given with its conserved first and last residue. D genes are given only for firm matches. Expanded clones are given a class, and other clones once, few, many or no size at all.

>many|TRBV11-2|TRBJ2-7|-
CASSLSRDRFSSYEQYF
TGTGCCAGCAGCTTATCCCGCGACAGGTTTAGCTCCTACGAGCAGTACTTC
>-|TRBV11-2|TRBJ2-2|TRBD2
CASRATSGRTGELFF
TGTGCCAGCAGAGCAACTAGCGGGAGGACCGGGGAGCTGTTTTTT
>many|TRBV7-9|TRBJ2-3|TRBD1
CASSYGTDSTDTQYF
TGTGCCAGCAGCTACGGGACAGACAGCACAGATACGCAGTATTTT
>few|TRBV5-4|TRBJ1-2|TRBD1
CASSLAGWDSGDYTF
TGTGCCAGCAGCTTGGCCGGCTGGGACAGCGGTGACTACACCTTC
>many|TRBV28|TRBJ1-5|-
CASSPGGRNQPQHF
TGTGCCAGCAGTCCCGGGGGTCGGAATCAGCCCCAGCATTTT
>few|TRBV18|TRBJ1-1|TRBD1
CASSPGQGGVHTEAFF
TGTGCCAGCTCACCGGGACAGGGAGGGGTACACACTGAAGCTTTCTTT
>many|TRBV28|TRBJ2-1|-
CASRYQGVEQFF
TGTGCCAGCAGATACCAGGGTGTTGAGCAGTTCTTC
>many|TRBV2|TRBJ2-7|TRBD1
CASEGQGVSYEQYF
TGTGCCAGCGAAGGACAGGGGGTTTCCTACGAGCAGTACTTC
>many|TRBV5-1|TRBJ2-7|-
CASSQLSVSYEQYF
TGCGCCAGCTCCCAGCTTAGCGTGTCCTACGAGCAGTACTTC
>many|TRBV28|TRBJ2-7|TRBD2
CASRGGVAYEQYF
TGTGCCAGCCGCGGGGGGGTCGCCTACGAGCAGTACTTC
>many|TRBV2|TRBJ1-5|-
CASSVGHTQPQHF
TGTGCCAGCAGTGTCGGCCATACTCAGCCCCAGCATTTT
>-|TRBV6-1|TRBJ2-5|TRBD2
CASRKRGPLEGTQYF
TGTGCCAGCAGGAAGCGGGGGCCCCTGGAGGGGACCCAGTACTTC
>many|TRBV6-1|TRBJ2-7|-
CASVEGWSYEQYF
TGTGCCAGCGTAGAGGGGTGGTCCTACGAGCAGTACTTC
>many|TRBV7-2|TRBJ1-5|TRBD1
CASSLSWTGGKPQHF
TGTGCCAGCAGCTTATCCTGGACAGGGGGCAAGCCCCAGCATTTT
>many|TRBV3-1|TRBJ1-1|-
CASSPLRGNTEAFF
TGTGCCAGCAGTCCCCTGAGAGGGAACACTGAAGCTTTCTTT
>many|TRBV3-1|TRBJ1-1|-
CASSQGVTGRTEAFF
TGTGCCAGCAGCCAAGGCGTGACAGGACGGACTGAAGCTTTCTTT
>many|TRBV6-1|TRBJ2-7|TRBD2
CASSPSGGPLIFYEQYF
TGTGCCAGCAGCCCTAGCGGGGGCCCCCTTATATTCTACGAGCAGTACTTC
>many|TRBV30|TRBJ1-5|-
CAWSVGSQPQHF
TGTGCCTGGAGTGTAGGATCTCAGCCCCAGCATTTT
>few|TRBV10-3|TRBJ2-1|TRBD1
CAISETGGRNEQFF
TGTGCCATCAGTGAAACAGGGGGACGCAATGAGCAGTTCTTC
>few|TRBV6-5|TRBJ2-7|-
CASSYSDGYEQYF
TGTGCCAGCAGTTACTCAGACGGCTACGAGCAGTACTTC
>many|TRBV5-1|TRBJ2-7|TRBD2
CASSFAGTSGRASYEQYF
TGCGCCAGCAGCTTCGCCGGGACTAGCGGGAGGGCCTCCTACGAGCAGTACTTC
>many|TRBV7-8|TRBJ2-7|TRBD1
CASRPSGQDNQQYF
TGTGCCAGCAGGCCCTCGGGACAGGATAACCAGCAGTACTTC
>many|TRBV13|TRBJ2-1|-
CASSSRQISSYNEQFF
TGTGCCAGCAGCTCCCGGCAGATCAGCTCCTACAATGAGCAGTTCTTC
>many|TRBV3-1|TRBJ2-1|-
CASSEGQSSYNEQFF
TGTGCCAGCAGCGAAGGACAGAGCTCCTACAATGAGCAGTTCTTC
>few|TRBV4-1|TRBJ1-1|TRBD1
CASSQVTGVNTEAFF
TGCGCCAGCAGCCAGGTGACAGGGGTGAACACTGAAGCTTTCTTT
>many|TRBV30|TRBJ2-1|-
CAWRAYPVGQFF
TGTGCCTGGAGGGCTTATCCGGTAGGGCAGTTCTTC
>many|TRBV11-2|TRBJ2-1|-
CASSLAPGLNEQFF
TGTGCCAGCAGCTTAGCACCTGGTCTTAATGAGCAGTTCTTC
>many|TRBV24-1|TRBJ2-1|TRBD2
CATSHTSGSSYNEQFF
TGTGCCACCAGTCATACTAGCGGGAGCTCCTACAATGAGCAGTTCTTC
>many|TRBV6-1|TRBJ1-5|TRBD1
CASSHRDRDVGNQPQHF
TGTGCCAGCAGCCACCGGGACAGGGATGTTGGAAATCAGCCCCAGCATTTT
>few|TRBV6-4|TRBJ2-2|TRBD1
CASRAAQGANGELFF
TGTGCCAGCCGGGCGGCACAGGGGGCCAACGGGGAGCTGTTTTTT
>few|TRBV2|TRBJ2-3|TRBD2
CASTLAENTDTQYF
TGTGCCAGCACCCTAGCGGAGAACACAGATACGCAGTATTTT
>-|TRBV19|TRBJ2-7|TRBD1
CASSSSSRTGRYEQYF
TGTGCCAGTAGTTCTTCCTCCAGGACAGGGCGGTACGAGCAGTACTTC
>-|TRBV6-5|TRBJ1-6|TRBD1
CASSYSRGQGNSPLHF
TGTGCCAGCAGTTACTCCAGGGGACAGGGTAATTCACCCCTCCACTTT
>-|TRBV20-1|TRBJ1-6|-
CSATLRRGLNSPLHF
TGCAGTGCCACTCTTAGGAGAGGGCTTAATTCACCCCTCCACTTT
>many|TRBV5-1|TRBJ2-6|-
CASSISAGAGANVLTF
TGCGCCAGCTCAATTAGTGCAGGGGCTGGGGCCAACGTCCTGACTTTC
>many|TRBV20-1|TRBJ2-1|TRBD2
CSARDFQREVDEQFF
TGCAGTGCTAGAGATTTTCAGCGGGAGGTGGATGAGCAGTTCTTC
>-|TRBV18|TRBJ2-2|TRBD1
CASSFAGTGGINTGELFF
TGTGCCAGCTCATTCGCCGGGACAGGGGGAATCAACACCGGGGAGCTGTTTTTT
>-|TRBV28|TRBJ1-6|-
CASRQGRNSPLHF
TGTGCCAGCAGACAGGGTCGCAATTCACCCCTCCACTTT
>many|TRBV10-3|TRBJ1-2|TRBD1
CAISQGAQSNYGYTF
TGTGCCATCAGCCAGGGGGCGCAGTCTAACTATGGCTACACCTTT
>many|TRBV11-1|TRBJ2-5|TRBD2
CASSFTSGGAETQYF
TGTGCCAGCAGCTTTACTAGCGGGGGGGCAGAGACCCAGTACTTC
>many|TRBV9|TRBJ1-1|-
CASSVGDRWGRMNTEAFF
TGTGCCAGCAGCGTAGGGGATCGGTGGGGACGGATGAACACTGAAGCTTTCTTT
>many|TRBV7-8|TRBJ2-7|TRBD1
CASSLEGQGFIREYF
TGTGCCAGCAGCTTAGAAGGACAGGGTTTTATTCGAGAGTACTTC
>many|TRBV20-1|TRBJ2-3|TRBD2
CSARITAGVTDTQYF
TGCAGTGCTAGGATAACCGCGGGGGTCACAGATACGCAGTATTTT
>-|TRBV24-1|TRBJ2-3|-
CATRDRLTDTQYF
TGTGCCACCCGGGACCGCCTCACAGATACGCAGTATTTT
>many|TRBV20-1|TRBJ2-5|TRBD2
CSARDPTSGGQETQYF
TGCAGTGCTAGAGATCCGACTAGCGGGGGACAAGAGACCCAGTACTTC
>many|TRBV30|TRBJ2-7|-
CALGLYYEQYF
TGTGCCTTGGGACTTTACTACGAGCAGTACTTC
>many|TRBV20-1|TRBJ1-2|-
CSATQGVYGYTF
TGCAGTGCCACCCAGGGAGTCTATGGCTACACCTTC
>many|TRBV12-5|TRBJ2-1|TRBD2
CASGRAGRANNEQFF
TGTGCTAGTGGCCGTGCGGGGAGGGCCAACAATGAGCAGTTCTTC
>many|TRBV12-3/TRBV12-4|TRBJ2-7|-
CASSRGRGTYEQYF
TGTGCCAGCAGTAGGGGGCGGGGGACCTACGAGCAGTACTTC
>many|TRBV3-1|TRBJ1-1|TRBD1
CASSQGTGGNTEAFF
TGTGCCAGCAGCCAAGGGACAGGGGGTAACACTGAAGCTTTCTTT
>many|TRBV28|TRBJ1-6|-
CASRVGGASGKRVLPLHF
TGTGCCAGCAGAGTAGGTGGCGCCAGCGGTAAACGGGTATTACCCCTCCACTTT
>few|TRBV15|TRBJ2-1|-
CATSRDPSREQFF
TGTGCCACCAGCAGAGATCCCAGCCGTGAGCAGTTCTTC
>few|TRBV19|TRBJ2-1|-
CASRRQGPLNEQFF
TGTGCCAGTAGACGGCAGGGTCCCCTCAATGAGCAGTTCTTC
>many|TRBV11-1|TRBJ2-7|TRBD2
CASSPGLAGGWYEQYF
TGTGCCAGCAGCCCTGGACTAGCGGGAGGTTGGTACGAGCAGTACTTC
>-|TRBV6-5|TRBJ2-3|-
CASSYQGTGDTQYF
TGTGCCAGCAGTTACCAGGGTACAGGAGATACGCAGTATTTT
>many|TRBV5-1|TRBJ2-1|-
CASSLAQASSYNEQFF
TGCGCCAGCAGCTTGGCGCAGGCTAGCTCCTACAATGAGCAGTTCTTC